The rows below give T cell receptor beta chains drawn from one sample of a study of T-cell memory formation after mild COVID-19. One entry per CDR3 protein, called by TCRdb with MiXCR from the 5' RACE reads. The data show 200,000 to 300,000 distinct CDR3 sequences, with 15% seen just once and around 2% held by the top ten. Sequencing used PBMCs or a T cell subset sorted from them (not recorded which). These receptors were taken from an adult woman who had mild COVID-19 (a few samples of this study predate the infection). Cell type and time point are not known. The CDR3 runs from the conserved cysteine through the conserved F or W. The order of the fields is V gene, CDR3 protein.

v_call: TRBV5-5
cdr3_aa: CASSGDIGRQFF

v_call: TRBV2
cdr3_aa: CASSVGTHEQYF

v_call: TRBV6-1
cdr3_aa: CASSEYPVQGGTEAFF

v_call: TRBV5-1
cdr3_aa: CASSLGGTTSRDTEAFF

v_call: TRBV5-1
cdr3_aa: CASTKRDRNTEAFF

v_call: TRBV4-2
cdr3_aa: CASTQPGLAGETQYF

v_call: TRBV5-1
cdr3_aa: CASSSTILGGVYGYTF

v_call: TRBV10-3
cdr3_aa: CAISESRRRGALYEQYF

v_call: TRBV4-3
cdr3_aa: CASSQGGSGRDTQYF

v_call: TRBV7-2
cdr3_aa: CASSLAAGGAGGYTF

v_call: TRBV6-6
cdr3_aa: CASSYSLWGETDTQYF

v_call: TRBV9
cdr3_aa: CASSVEREGLRNEQFF

v_call: TRBV4-1
cdr3_aa: CASSQEVGGGHQNYEQYF

v_call: TRBV12-3/TRBV12-4
cdr3_aa: CASTTDGAYEQYF

v_call: TRBV7-2
cdr3_aa: CASSPSGGSYNSPLHF

v_call: TRBV2
cdr3_aa: CASSDRRNNQPQHF

v_call: TRBV12-3/TRBV12-4
cdr3_aa: CASSLVIGGAFF

v_call: TRBV12-3/TRBV12-4
cdr3_aa: CASSRGVGYTF

v_call: TRBV5-1
cdr3_aa: CASSIGLAGGEETQYF

v_call: TRBV5-6
cdr3_aa: CASSLYTGRGGRETQYF

v_call: TRBV12-3/TRBV12-4
cdr3_aa: CASSLTGFSQPQHF

v_call: TRBV6-2/TRBV6-3
cdr3_aa: CASSYRDSRNEQFF

v_call: TRBV5-1
cdr3_aa: CASSLELTRSEAFF

v_call: TRBV3-1
cdr3_aa: CASSRTGDRTEAFF

v_call: TRBV12-3/TRBV12-4
cdr3_aa: CASSPPAGSTGNTIYF

v_call: TRBV5-1
cdr3_aa: CASSLWTGTSEQYF

v_call: TRBV5-1
cdr3_aa: CASSFRLGDTGELFF

v_call: TRBV7-8
cdr3_aa: CASSLGAQEQFF

v_call: TRBV12-3/TRBV12-4
cdr3_aa: CASSLAGTSGGTDTQYF

v_call: TRBV4-1
cdr3_aa: CASSPIAQENQPQHF

v_call: TRBV12-3/TRBV12-4
cdr3_aa: CASSFRTGNYNEQFF

v_call: TRBV20-1
cdr3_aa: CSARDRGTYNSPLHF

v_call: TRBV12-3/TRBV12-4
cdr3_aa: CASSLAPGLAGGPGNEQFF

v_call: TRBV29-1
cdr3_aa: CSATPGAGNTIYF

v_call: TRBV12-5
cdr3_aa: CASGPSLRQGRGNEQFF

v_call: TRBV29-1
cdr3_aa: CSVEAGRANYGYTF

v_call: TRBV6-5
cdr3_aa: CASSPGANTDTQYF

v_call: TRBV24-1
cdr3_aa: CATSDPAGRAADTQYF

v_call: TRBV24-1
cdr3_aa: CATSDVAGPADTQYF

v_call: TRBV2
cdr3_aa: CASRQGAPYEQYF

v_call: TRBV7-2
cdr3_aa: CASTLTRTAGYGYTF

v_call: TRBV20-1
cdr3_aa: CSADGGQASYEQYF

v_call: TRBV6-6
cdr3_aa: CASSYGDRGREKLFF

v_call: TRBV9
cdr3_aa: CASSVKGNTEAFF

v_call: TRBV11-2
cdr3_aa: CASSLQDSQFF

v_call: TRBV7-2
cdr3_aa: CASSLAPGTDTQYF

v_call: TRBV20-1
cdr3_aa: CSARDPKKGQNYGYTF

v_call: TRBV5-1
cdr3_aa: CASRTLPDTYEQYF

v_call: TRBV2
cdr3_aa: CASSLSRLGNTEAFF

v_call: TRBV6-6
cdr3_aa: CASHYDRRSEAFF

v_call: TRBV6-5
cdr3_aa: CASSYSSGRANSPLHF

v_call: TRBV4-3
cdr3_aa: CASSQGPGGTSTDTQYF